This T cell receptor (beta chain) was sequenced for a study of technical replicates of blood from a few donors. V trimming: 5 bases; J trimming: 2 bases; junction bases outside the gene matches: 8. The CDR3 has 16 residues. CDR1 is SGHTA and CDR2 is FQGNSA in the germline V gene. Some clones are missing from TCRdb's copy, which holds only in-frame ones; the method was immunoSEQ multiplex PCR. The table includes about 49,000 clones, about 93% detected once. V gene TRBV7-2 combines with J gene TRBJ2-4; 8 bases are a match to TRBD2. What was sequenced was PBMCs. The receptor's source is a human donor in good health. Some clones in this sample may be carry-over from other donors' samples. CDR3 DNA: TGTGCCAGCAGCATGACTAGCGTTTCACCCAAAAACATTCAGTACTTC. This encodes CASSMTSVSPKNIQYF.